This T cell receptor beta chain was recorded in a study of cytomegalovirus exposure and HLA in healthy donors. General observations from the study: A later analysis reportedly found fewer N-insertions in an Asian-associated ancestry cluster than the roughly 670-donor mean. In a later analysis, a missense DCLRE1C variant was linked to TCR beta V- and J-gene trimming. The authors later found HLA-associated TCR beta chains more clonally expanded than equally common others. Specificity for CMV antigens was confirmed in vitro for three of the CMV-associated chains.

The ends lost 2 bases at V and 3 bases at J; junction bases unmatched: 9. Looked up from germline, CDR1 is MGHDK and CDR2 is SYGVNS. CDR3 length: 17 amino acids. About this clone itself: Antigen unknown.

It was with 60 Vbeta and 13 Jbeta primers that the PCR ran. Clones were sequenced by immunoSEQ multiplex PCR, and TCRdb holds only the in-frame ones, with some missing. Among about 170,000 clones listed, approximately 80% were seen once. The rearrangement links TRBV25-1 to TRBJ2-1; 8 positions match TRBD2. Sequencing was carried out using PBMCs. This receptor was obtained from a woman aged 50 to 60 in good health and CMV-seropositive. The CDR3 is CASSEHRWSGGYNEQFF. CDR3 bases: TGTGCCAGCAGTGAACACCGGTGGAGCGGGGGCTACAATGAGCAGTTCTTC. The full variable domain, its missing parts supplied by reference TRBV25-1 and TRBJ2-1, is EADIYQTPRYLVIGTGKKITLECSQTMGHDKMYWYQQDPGMELHLIHYSYGVNSTEKGDLSSESTVSRIRTEHFPLTLESARPSHTSQYLCASSEHRWSGGYNEQFFGPGTRLTVL.